This TCR beta chain was documented in a study of T cells after yellow fever vaccination. Study findings and constraints: Peak timing came faster in the weaker secondary response, day 5 versus 15. Most primary-vaccination clones reappeared after the booster (about 97% CD4, 85% to 90% CD8).

In TCRdb, the 5' RACE reads were re-called with MiXCR into one record per CDR3 protein. The table includes around 30,000 distinct CDR3 sequences, less than 8% detected once. Of note for this clonotype: Being one base from a much bigger clone, this may be a read error.

Trimming took 3 bases from V and 8 from J, leaving 10 bases between them. The CDR3 totals 13 residues. From germline, CDR1 is LGHNA and CDR2 YNFKEQ. The receptor was derived from a man aged 18 to 30 who received the YFV17D yellow fever vaccine. The sample consisted of PBMCs, either bulk or a sorted T-cell subset (CD4+, CD8+, memory, or dextramer-sorted; not recorded which), taken on the day of the first yellow fever vaccination. This chain links TRBV4-2 with TRBJ1-4, with D perhaps matching TRBD1 (5 bases). This CDR3 is CASSHDGAEKLFF. The DNA of the CDR3 is TGTGCCAGCAGCCATGACGGGGCGGAAAAACTGTTTTTT.